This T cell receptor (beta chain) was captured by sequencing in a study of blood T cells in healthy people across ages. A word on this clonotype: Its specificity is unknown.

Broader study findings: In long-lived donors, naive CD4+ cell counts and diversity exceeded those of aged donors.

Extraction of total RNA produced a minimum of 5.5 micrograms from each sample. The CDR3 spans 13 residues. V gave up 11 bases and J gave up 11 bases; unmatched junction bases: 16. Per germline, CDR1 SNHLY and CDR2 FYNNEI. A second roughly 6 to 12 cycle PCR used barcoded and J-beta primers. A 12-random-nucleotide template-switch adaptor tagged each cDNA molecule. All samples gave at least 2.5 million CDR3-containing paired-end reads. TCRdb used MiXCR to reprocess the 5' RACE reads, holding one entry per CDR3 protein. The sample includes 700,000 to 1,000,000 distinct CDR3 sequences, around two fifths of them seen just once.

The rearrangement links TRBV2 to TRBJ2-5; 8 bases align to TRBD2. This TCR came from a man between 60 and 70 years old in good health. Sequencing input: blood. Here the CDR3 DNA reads TGTGCCCTCAGGACGGGGGGGGGCAATGAGCAGTACTTC. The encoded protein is CALRTGGGNEQYF.